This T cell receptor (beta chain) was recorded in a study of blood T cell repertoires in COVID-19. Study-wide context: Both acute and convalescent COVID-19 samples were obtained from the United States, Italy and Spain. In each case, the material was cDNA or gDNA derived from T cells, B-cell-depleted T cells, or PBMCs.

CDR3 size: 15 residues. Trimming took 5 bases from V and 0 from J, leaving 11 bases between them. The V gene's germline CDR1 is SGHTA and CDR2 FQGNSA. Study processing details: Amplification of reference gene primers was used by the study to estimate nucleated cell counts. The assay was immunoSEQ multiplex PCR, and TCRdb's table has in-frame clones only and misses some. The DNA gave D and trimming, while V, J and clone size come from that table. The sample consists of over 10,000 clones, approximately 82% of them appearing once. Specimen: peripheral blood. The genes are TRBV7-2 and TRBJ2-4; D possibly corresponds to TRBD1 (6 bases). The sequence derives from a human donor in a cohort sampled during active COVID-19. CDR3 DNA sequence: TGTGCCAGCAGCCTACAGGGACCAGCCAAAAACATTCAGTACTTC. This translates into CASSLQGPAKNIQYF.